The 18 T cell receptor beta chains reported below all come from one sample, sequenced in a study of T-cell memory formation after mild COVID-19. TCRdb passed the 5' RACE reads through MiXCR, listing each CDR3 protein once. Of roughly 300,000 distinct CDR3 sequences listed, approximately 14% are singletons. Specimen: PBMCs or a T cell subset sorted from them (not recorded which). These receptors all come from a man aged 18-30 years who had mild COVID-19 (a few samples of this study predate the infection). Cell type and time point are not known.

The rearrangement links TRBV25-1 to TRBJ1-1; D remains ambiguous. Germline V gives CDR1 MGHDK, CDR2 SYGVNS. This CDR3 is 15 amino acids long. V was cut by 1 base and J by 3 bases, with 12 bases left in between. CDR3 in DNA: TGTGCCAGCAGTGAATGGAGGGCGACGGACACTGAAGCTTTCTTT. Its protein is CASSEWRATDTEAFF.

This clonotype was detected a few times. The chain couples TRBV3-1 to TRBJ1-2; D perhaps matches TRBD1 (6 bases). Trimming took off 7 bases at V and 8 bases at J, with 20 bases between the two ends. CDR1 is LGHDT and CDR2 is YNNKEL in the germline V gene (reference sequence). The CDR3 length is 14 residues. The CDR3 is CASTPGGGSRGYTF. Here the CDR3 DNA reads TGTGCCAGCACCCCCGGAGGGGGTTCTCGCGGCTACACCTTC. Drawing the rest from reference TRBV3-1 and TRBJ1-2, the complete variable domain is DTAVSQTPKYLVTQMGNDKSIKCEQNLGHDTMYWYKQDSKKFLKIMFSYNNKELIINETVPNRFSPKSPDKAHLNLHINSLELGDSAVYFCASTPGGGSRGYTFGSGTRLTVV.

This clonotype came up many times. The V gene is TRBV2, the J gene TRBJ2-1, with a tentative D call TRBD2 (6 bases). This CDR3 region has 14 residues. V gave up 8 bases and J gave up 5 bases, with 16 bases separating them. The germline CDR1 and CDR2 sequences are SNHLY and FYNNEI. The CDR3 DNA is TGTGCCAGCCGCCTATGGGGGGAGGACAATGAGCAGTTCTTC. Translation gives CASRLWGEDNEQFF. The full variable domain, its missing parts supplied by reference TRBV2 and TRBJ2-1, is EPEVTQTPSHQVTQMGQEVILRCVPISNHLYFYWYRQILGQKVEFLVSFYNNEISEKSEIFDDQFSVERPDGSNFTLKIRSTKLEDSAMYFCASRLWGEDNEQFFGPGTRLTVL.

This clonotype was observed a single time. A much larger clone lies one base from this, so it may be a read error. This chain's CDR3 is CASSPQRGPYTEQFF. In nucleotides, the CDR3 is TGTGCCAGCAGCCCGCAGCGGGGGCCTTACACTGAGCAGTTCTTC. The chain carries TRBV9 and TRBJ2-1; TRBD2 agrees at 8 bases. Looked up from germline, CDR1 is SGDLS and CDR2 is YYNGEE. The CDR3 covers 15 residues.

V is TRBV28 and J is TRBJ1-2; perhaps TRBD1 as D (5 bases). With 8 bases removed from V and 8 bases from J, the gap between germline ends came to 21 bases. CDR1 is MDHEN and CDR2 is SYDVKM in the germline V gene. This CDR3 contains 14 residues. The CDR3 spells CASCRSFREGGYTF. The CDR3 DNA sequence: TGTGCCAGCTGCCGCTCTTTCCGGGAGGGGGGCTACACCTTC.

This chain uses TRBV2 with TRBJ2-5, with D uncertain. V was shortened by 7 bases and J by 4 bases, with 7 bases between the two germline ends. CDR1 and CDR2 (germline): SNHLY, FYNNEI. There are 11 residues in the CDR3. CDR3 in DNA: TGTGCCAGCACACAGTTAGAGACCCAGTACTTC. This gives the protein CASTQLETQYF. Based on the CDR3 plus reference TRBV2 and TRBJ2-5, the full variable domain is EPEVTQTPSHQVTQMGQEVILRCVPISNHLYFYWYRQILGQKVEFLVSFYNNEISEKSEIFDDQFSVERPDGSNFTLKIRSTKLEDSAMYFCASTQLETQYFGPGTRLLVL.

This clonotype was detected ten times or more. The chain carries TRBV7-9 and TRBJ2-1, with 7 positions matching TRBD1. CDR3 size: 14 residues. Germline V gene lookup returns CDR1 SEHNR and CDR2 FQNEAQ (reference sequence). The junction had 7 bases not matched to a gene; V was cut back by 4 bases and J by 7 bases. The CDR3 sequence: CASSYRTGLNEQFF. The CDR3 DNA is TGTGCCAGCAGCTATCGGACAGGATTGAATGAGCAGTTCTTC.

The chain is built from TRBV9 and TRBJ1-3; no definite D call. This CDR3 spans 15 amino acids. Deletions cut 4 bases from V and 0 bases from J, with 11 bases between. The germline V gene has CDR1 SGDLS and CDR2 YYNGEE. In DNA, the CDR3 is TGTGCCAGCAGCACCGGACGGAGCTCTGGAAACACCATATATTTT. This gives the protein CASSTGRSSGNTIYF.

This clonotype has ten or more counts. The CDR3 bases are TGTGCCAGCAGCCACGCCCGAGAGACCCAGTACTTC. It specifies CASSHARETQYF. The chain employs TRBV5-5 and TRBJ2-5; no firm D call. The CDR3 sequence is 12 residues long. From germline, CDR1 is SGHKS and CDR2 YYEKEE (reference sequence). Trimming took off 4 bases at V and 4 bases at J, with 8 bases between the two ends.

This chain uses TRBV9 with TRBJ1-5; 8 nucleotides match TRBD1. The V and J ends lost 1 base and 7 bases, in that order; junction bases with no gene match: 7. This CDR3 comprises 15 residues. Germline assignment: CDR1 SGDLS and CDR2 YYNGEE. CDR3 in amino acids: CASSVQGAVGQPQHF. The CDR3 DNA reads as TGTGCCAGCAGCGTACAGGGGGCGGTCGGGCAGCCCCAGCATTTT.

This clonotype occurred many times. The CDR3 loop is CASSYTAETQYF. The CDR3 nucleotides read TGTGCCAGCAGTTACACAGCGGAGACCCAGTACTTC. This chain joins TRBV6-2 or TRBV6-3 and TRBJ2-5; D call uncertain. The CDR3 has 12 residues. Germline V lookup: CDR1 MNHEY, CDR2 SVGEGT. V was clipped by 2 bases and J by 5 bases, with 6 bases between them.

In this sample, this clonotype turned up a few times. The rearrangement uses TRBV20-1 and TRBJ1-2; possible D gene TRBD1, 6 bases. Trimming cost V 1 base and J 4 bases, with 10 bases left between them. The germline V gene encodes CDR1 DFQATT and CDR2 SNEGSKA (reference sequence). This CDR3 contains 13 residues. The CDR3 sequence: CSARAGAGYGYTF. In DNA, the CDR3 is TGCAGTGCTAGAGCAGGGGCCGGCTATGGCTACACCTTC.

This clonotype was detected many times. The V gene is TRBV7-2, the J gene TRBJ2-5; 8 bases are shared with TRBD2. Per germline, CDR1 SGHTA and CDR2 FQGNSA. This CDR3 contains 15 residues. V gave up 2 bases and J gave up 5 bases; unmatched junction bases: 7. CDR3: CASSLNGGAGETQYF. CDR3 sequence (DNA): TGTGCCAGCAGCTTAAACGGGGGGGCCGGGGAGACCCAGTACTTC.

V and J are TRBV4-1 and TRBJ2-1, with 8 bases matching TRBD1. Trimming took 1 base from V and 6 from J; bases not matched to a gene: 5. Germline CDR1 MGHRA, CDR2 YSYEKL. This CDR3 has 15 amino acids. This CDR3 reads CASSQGPGTGNEQFF. The CDR3, as DNA: TGCGCCAGCAGCCAAGGGCCCGGGACAGGCAATGAGCAGTTCTTC.

This clonotype has a handful of counts. V gene TRBV28 combines with J gene TRBJ1-5; no clear D. V lost 2 bases and J lost 10, with 6 bases in between. The CDR3 loop spans 11 amino acids. The germline CDR1 and CDR2 sequences are MDHEN and SYDVKM. CDR3 coding DNA: TGTGCCAGCAGTTTAAGACCTCCCCAGCATTTT. Translating it yields CASSLRPPQHF.

This clonotype was counted only a few times. This sequence joins TRBV2 and TRBJ2-6; TRBD1 might be the D (5 bases). V shed 5 bases and J shed 0 bases, with 17 bases lying between them. This CDR3 has 18 residues. Germline CDR1 is SNHLY and CDR2 is FYNNEI. The CDR3 DNA follows: TGTGCCAGCAGTTTCGAGGCCGACAGTTACTCTGGGGCCAACGTCCTGACTTTC. Residues: CASSFEADSYSGANVLTF.

The rearrangement joins TRBV10-3 to TRBJ2-3; 7 bases agree with TRBD1. The CDR3 runs 14 residues. Per germline, CDR1 ENHRY and CDR2 SYGVKD. V trimming: 7 bases; J trimming: 4 bases; junction bases outside the gene matches: 8. The CDR3 coding sequence is TGTGCCATCACCACGGGACAGCGACCAGATACGCAGTATTTT. This gives the protein CAITTGQRPDTQYF.

This clonotype was recorded a few times. This sequence joins TRBV6-5 and TRBJ2-7; D may be TRBD1 (6 bases). CDR1 and CDR2 (germline): MNHEY, SVGAGI. The CDR3 spans 12 residues. V was clipped by 2 bases and J by 5 bases, with 7 bases between them. CDR3 in DNA: TGTGCCAGCAGTTACAGGGGGAACGAGCAGTACTTC. Its translation is CASSYRGNEQYF.